The T cell receptor (beta chain) described here comes from a study of T-cell reconstitution after alpha-beta-depleted transplantation in children. The study, taken as a whole, reports: Elevated TCRbeta diversity at day 60 was traced, in some patients, to surviving recipient T cells and thymic progenitors. From newly produced T cells came most of the T-cell counts and diversity one year after transplant. Where alpha-beta T cells came from about two months after transplant was reportedly several hundred expanded graft clones.

CDR3 length: 15 amino acids. V was clipped by 6 bases and J by 6 bases, with 18 bases between them. This clonotype turned up a few times. Its target is unknown. It was with unique molecular identifiers that the TCRbeta library was prepared. Each CDR3 protein is one row after TCRdb ran MiXCR on the PCR reads. The data show about a million distinct CDR3 sequences, with roughly 29% seen just once and around 30% held by the top ten. This sequence was found in a boy under three years old who had a stem cell transplant for SCID, so the T cells may come from the graft donor. The sequencing here drew on PBMCs, mostly from graft donor cells, taken 360 days after TCRalphabeta/CD19-depleted stem cell transplant. This chain links TRBV12-3 or TRBV12-4 with TRBJ2-1; D is perhaps TRBD1 or TRBD2 (6 bases each). Here the CDR3 DNA reads TGTGCCAGCAGCCCGATGGGGGGCGTTAGCAATGAGCAGTTCTTC. This encodes CASSPMGGVSNEQFF.